This TCR beta chain was captured in a study of cytomegalovirus exposure and HLA in healthy donors. Study results and limitations: In a later analysis, compared with equally common non-associated chains, HLA-associated beta chains were more expanded. Donors belonging to an Asian-associated ancestry cluster reportedly showed fewer N-insertions in productive TCRs than the roughly 700-donor mean, according to what a later analysis found. CMV antigen specificity of a few CMV-associated chains was confirmed in vitro.

It was with 60 Vbeta and 13 Jbeta primers that the PCR ran. Profiled with immunoSEQ multiplex PCR; TCRdb holds only in-frame clones, not every one. The table has 200,000 to 250,000 clones, roughly 87% seen once. In germline, CDR1 is MNHEY, CDR2 SVGAGI. The CDR3 extends over 14 amino acids. A word on this clone: Its antigen is not known.

This clonotype was obtained from a woman aged 40 to 55 in good health and CMV-seropositive. Sequenced sample: PBMCs. The rearrangement joins TRBV6-5 to TRBJ2-5; D remains unclear. The J call is in doubt because the DNA end fits TRBJ2-7 better. CDR3 nucleotide sequence: TGTGCCAGCAGTTACGGTCACGGTACCTACGAGCAGTACTTC. Translating gives CASSYGHGTYEQYF.